Sequencing of this TCR beta chain was carried out in a study of T-cell memory formation after mild COVID-19. Study-wide results and caveats: Still unconfirmed is whether the second-wave clones peaking on day 37 recognized SARS-CoV-2. Researchers report contracting CD4+ clones mostly in CM and EM, with CD8+ clones in EMRA.

The CDR3 loop spans 16 amino acids. Germline lookup yields CDR1 SGHRS and CDR2 YFSETQ. Trimming shortened V by 2 bases and J by 8 bases, and 22 bases separated the two germline ends. About this clonotype: Its target is not known.

One entry per CDR3 protein results from TCRdb running MiXCR on the 5' RACE reads. The table shows some 290,000 distinct CDR3 sequences, with 15% to 20% occurring only once. Sequencing input: PBMCs or a T cell subset sorted from them (not recorded which). The origin of this receptor is a young man who had mild COVID-19 (a few samples of this study predate the infection). Cell type and time point are not known. This sequence joins TRBV5-1 and TRBJ1-2; D may be TRBD1 (5 bases). CDR3 region: CASSLFRTEGSGGYTF. For the CDR3, the DNA is TGCGCCAGCAGCTTATTCCGGACGGAGGGATCAGGGGGCTACACCTTC.